This section outlines one T cell receptor (beta chain) sequence together with its context. The antigen it binds to is not known. Base qualities are not at hand, and no much larger clone is one base apart. The germline V gene specifies LGHNA as CDR1 and YNFKEQ as CDR2. The CDR3 starts with the cysteine, ends with the phenylalanine, and has 17 residues. Solely the CDR3 DNA is kept, with 51 bases framed from the first base. The trim is 1 base for V and 2 bases for J, with a gap of 17 bases between the germline ends. The sample comes from a study of blood T cells in healthy people across ages (dated by TCRdb to 2013 to 2016). Background for the entire study: Template switching captured roughly one uniquely barcoded TCR beta cDNA molecule per two T cells in model experiments. To track age-related changes in TCR beta repertoire diversity, the study relied on deep sequencing normalized with unique cDNA molecular identifiers. The donors were split into four age groups: young (average 16 years), middle-aged (about 40), aged (over 55) and long-lived (more than 80). To avoid experimental bias, donors of different ages were spread randomly across the sequencing lanes. Using the same blood draw, the study looked at two additional independent replicas of 1 million unique cDNA reads for two donors, one aged 18 to 29 and the other aged 80 or older.

Libraries were made using 5' RACE. The reads were generated on an Illumina HiSeq 2500. A second roughly 6 to 12 cycle PCR used a sample-barcoded 5' primer and a J-beta primer mix. A template-switch 5' adaptor carrying 12 random nucleotides introduced a unique molecular identifier onto each TCR beta cDNA molecule. Each sample yielded at least 2.5 million CDR3-containing paired-end reads. The Mint cDNA synthesis kit, primed by a TRBC-specific oligonucleotide, was used to synthesize first-strand cDNA from all RNA. Following uracil-DNA glycosylase treatment, a first 18-cycle PCR with universal primers M1SS and BC2_uni_R was performed on all cDNA. For the original study's pipeline: For normalization, 1 million high-quality reads, each with a distinct molecular identifier, were randomly selected from each sample. Instead of being binned into consensus sequences, reads with shared molecular identifiers were discarded. MiTCR, set to a Q25 quality threshold and the strictest error-elimination algorithm, was used for CDR3 identification, clonotype clustering and error correction. A nonparametric unseen species model with Euler transformation was used to estimate lower-bound total TCR beta diversity. TCRdb cleaned the public reads at Q25 with fastp, built clones with MiXCR and kept in-frame beta chains. Identical CDR3 proteins give one entry, which carries the most common genes and DNA. For this entry, the V and J calls and clone size follow TCRdb and not the study's own pipeline. Recorded for this sample are hundreds of thousands of distinct CDR3 sequences; around 45% of them occurred a single time. Roughly 34% of the sample is in the top ten clones.

Donors were 30 to 45 systemically healthy Caucasian individuals from Russia aged roughly 6 to 90 years. Approximately 9.3 milliliters of peripheral blood were drawn from each donor into EDTA-treated Vacutainer tubes. Ficoll-Paque density-gradient centrifugation was used to isolate PBMCs, with at least 6.5 million obtained per sample. Trizol reagent was used to extract total RNA from the PBMCs, yielding at least 6 micrograms per sample. The percentages of naive CD45RAhigh/CD27high T cells were determined by flow cytometry on a PBMC aliquot from every donor. Points the paper makes about the study in general: There was a strong correlation between observed TCR beta diversity and the percentage of naive T cells measured by flow cytometry. As age increased, observed TCR beta diversity per million T cells dropped in a roughly linear way, and a significant reduction was already evident by age around 41. Total diversity estimates from one million sequenced T cells were considered lower bounds and underestimates. Because the CMV infection status of the donors was unknown, age-related changes in expanded clonotypes may potentially have been confounded. Conclusive comparison of naive and antigen-experienced compartments was prevented by the profiling of bulk unsorted PBMCs. Compared with the aged group, the long-lived group had more naive CD4+ T cells, fewer expanded clones and increased TCR diversity, suggesting age selection.

This clonotype originated in a woman between 55 and 75 years old in good health. The sequence joins TRBV4-2 to TRBJ1-1, with the D gene too uncertain to name. The material sequenced was blood. The DNA sequence follows: TGTGCCAGCAGCCAAGTATCCCTTGGCAGGAATAACACTGAAGCTTTCTTT. The translation is CASSQVSLGRNNTEAFF.